This TCR beta chain is drawn from a study of shared clonotypes between healthy human individuals. Study details: Researchers assigned three CD4 naive, three CD4 memory, two CD8 naive and one CD8 memory plate to each donor. Notes on the study in general: It was the non-shared clonotypes that had lower generation probabilities than clonotypes shared by all four donors.

CDR1 is MDHEN and CDR2 is SYDVKM in the germline V gene. This CDR3 is built from 14 residues. V shed 7 bases, J shed 3 bases, and the junction held 8 bases outside the gene matches. Using immunoSEQ multiplex PCR, the repertoire was profiled, and TCRdb retains in-frame clones only, with some absent. The sample yields 650,000 to 750,000 clones, 60% to 80% seen once. Worth noting for this clone: Its matching antigen is unknown.

This clonotype was obtained from a woman in her twenties or thirties in good health. Material for sequencing was memory CD4+ T cells sorted from blood. Noted subset: CD45RA-negative fraction. J is TRBJ2-7 and V is TRBV28; 8 bases map to TRBD1. CDR3 in amino acids: CASKIGTGVYEQYF. CDR3 bases: TGTGCCAGCAAGATCGGGACAGGAGTCTACGAGCAGTACTTC.